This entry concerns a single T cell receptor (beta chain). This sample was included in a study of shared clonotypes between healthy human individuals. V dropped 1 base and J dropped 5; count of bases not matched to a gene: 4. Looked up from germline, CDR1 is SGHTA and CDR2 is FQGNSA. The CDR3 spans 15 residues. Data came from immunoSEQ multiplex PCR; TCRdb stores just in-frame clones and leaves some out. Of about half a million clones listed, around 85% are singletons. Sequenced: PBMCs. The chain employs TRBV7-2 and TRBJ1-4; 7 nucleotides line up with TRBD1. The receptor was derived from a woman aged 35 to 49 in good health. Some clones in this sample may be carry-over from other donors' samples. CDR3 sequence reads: CASSLGGQPNEKLFF. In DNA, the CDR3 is TGTGCCAGCAGCTTAGGGGGACAGCCGAATGAAAAACTGTTTTTT.